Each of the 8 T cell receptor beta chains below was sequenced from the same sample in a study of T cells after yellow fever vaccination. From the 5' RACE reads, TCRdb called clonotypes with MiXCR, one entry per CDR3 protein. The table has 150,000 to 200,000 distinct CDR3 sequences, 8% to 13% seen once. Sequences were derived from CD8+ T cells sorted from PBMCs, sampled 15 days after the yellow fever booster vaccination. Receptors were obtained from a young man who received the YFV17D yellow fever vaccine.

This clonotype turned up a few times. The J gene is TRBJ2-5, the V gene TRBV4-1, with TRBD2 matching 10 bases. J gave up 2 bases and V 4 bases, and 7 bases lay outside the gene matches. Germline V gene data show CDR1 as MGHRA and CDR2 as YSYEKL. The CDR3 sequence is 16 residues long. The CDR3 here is CASSPFGLAVQETQYF. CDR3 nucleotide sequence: TGCGCCAGCAGCCCCTTCGGACTAGCGGTACAAGAGACCCAGTACTTC.

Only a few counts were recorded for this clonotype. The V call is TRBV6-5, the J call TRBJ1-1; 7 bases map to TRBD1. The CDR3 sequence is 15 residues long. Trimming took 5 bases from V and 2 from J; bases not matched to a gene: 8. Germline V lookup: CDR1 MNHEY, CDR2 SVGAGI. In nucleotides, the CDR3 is TGTGCCAGCAGTCCGTCAGGGACAGCTAACACTGAAGCTTTCTTT. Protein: CASSPSGTANTEAFF.

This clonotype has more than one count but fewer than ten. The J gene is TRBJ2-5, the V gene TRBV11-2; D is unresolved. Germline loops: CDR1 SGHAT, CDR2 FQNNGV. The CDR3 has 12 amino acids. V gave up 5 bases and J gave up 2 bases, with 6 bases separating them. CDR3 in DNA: TGTGCCAGCAGCCCGAATCAAGAGACCCAGTACTTC. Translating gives CASSPNQETQYF.

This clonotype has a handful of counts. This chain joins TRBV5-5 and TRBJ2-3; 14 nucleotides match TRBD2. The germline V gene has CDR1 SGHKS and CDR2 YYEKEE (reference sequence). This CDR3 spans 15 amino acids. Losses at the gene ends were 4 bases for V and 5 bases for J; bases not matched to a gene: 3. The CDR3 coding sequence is TGTGCCAGCAGCCAGGGACTAGCGGGGGAAGATACGCAGTATTTT. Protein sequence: CASSQGLAGEDTQYF.

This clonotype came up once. The CDR3 spells CASSFSPLHF. The CDR3 DNA sequence: TGCGCCAGCAGCTTTTCACCCCTCCACTTT. This sequence joins TRBV5-1 and TRBJ1-6; D gene unclear. Trimming removed 2 bases from V and 9 bases from J, with 0 bases in between. Looked up from germline, CDR1 is SGHRS and CDR2 is YFSETQ. This CDR3 region has 10 residues.

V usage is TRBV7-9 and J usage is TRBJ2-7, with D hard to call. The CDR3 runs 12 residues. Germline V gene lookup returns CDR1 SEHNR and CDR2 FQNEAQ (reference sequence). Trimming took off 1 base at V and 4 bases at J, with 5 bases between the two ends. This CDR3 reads CASSLEPYEQYF. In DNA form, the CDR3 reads TGTGCCAGCAGCTTAGAACCTTACGAGCAGTACTTC. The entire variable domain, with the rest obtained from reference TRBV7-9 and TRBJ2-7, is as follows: DTGVSQNPRHKITKRGQNVTFRCDPISEHNRLYWYRQTLGQGPEFLTYFQNEAQLEKSRLLSDRFSAERPKGSFSTLEIQRTEQGDSAMYLCASSLEPYEQYFGPGTRLTVT.

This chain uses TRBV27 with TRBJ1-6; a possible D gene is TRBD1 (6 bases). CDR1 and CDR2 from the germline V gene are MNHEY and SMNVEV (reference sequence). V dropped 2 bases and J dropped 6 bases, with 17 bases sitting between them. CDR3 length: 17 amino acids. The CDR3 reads CASSLLVGAPGNSPLHF. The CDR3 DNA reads TGTGCCAGCAGTTTACTAGTGGGGGCGCCCGGTAATTCACCCCTCCACTTT.

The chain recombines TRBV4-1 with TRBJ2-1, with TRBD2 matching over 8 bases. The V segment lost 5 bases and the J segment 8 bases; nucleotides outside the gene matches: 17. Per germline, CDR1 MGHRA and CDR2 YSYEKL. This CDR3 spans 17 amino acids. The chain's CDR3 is CASSARWDGGGHHEQFF. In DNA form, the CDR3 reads TGCGCCAGCAGCGCAAGATGGGACGGCGGGGGGCATCATGAGCAGTTCTTC.